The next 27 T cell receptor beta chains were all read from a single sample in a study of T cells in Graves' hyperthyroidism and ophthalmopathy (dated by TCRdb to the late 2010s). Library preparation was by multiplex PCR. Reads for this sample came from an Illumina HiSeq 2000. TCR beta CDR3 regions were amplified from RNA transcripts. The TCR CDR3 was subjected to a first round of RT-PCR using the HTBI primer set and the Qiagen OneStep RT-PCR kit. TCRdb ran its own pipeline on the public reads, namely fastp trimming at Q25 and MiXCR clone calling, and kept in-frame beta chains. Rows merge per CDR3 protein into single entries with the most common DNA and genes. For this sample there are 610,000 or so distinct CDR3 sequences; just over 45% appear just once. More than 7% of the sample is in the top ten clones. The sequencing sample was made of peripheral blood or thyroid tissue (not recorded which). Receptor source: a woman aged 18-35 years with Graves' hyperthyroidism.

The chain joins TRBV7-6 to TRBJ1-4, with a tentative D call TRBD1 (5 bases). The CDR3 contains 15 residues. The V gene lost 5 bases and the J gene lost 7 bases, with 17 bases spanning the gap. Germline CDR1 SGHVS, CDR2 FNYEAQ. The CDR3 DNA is TGTGCCAGCAGCCCCATCGACCGGAGGGGTGAAAAACTGTTTTTT. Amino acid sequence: CASSPIDRRGEKLFF.

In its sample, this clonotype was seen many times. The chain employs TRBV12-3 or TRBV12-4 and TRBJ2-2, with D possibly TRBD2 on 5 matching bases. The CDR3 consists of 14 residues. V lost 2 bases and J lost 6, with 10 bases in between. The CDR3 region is CASSLNVEAGELFF. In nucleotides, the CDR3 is TGTGCCAGCAGTTTAAATGTGGAGGCCGGGGAGCTGTTTTTT.

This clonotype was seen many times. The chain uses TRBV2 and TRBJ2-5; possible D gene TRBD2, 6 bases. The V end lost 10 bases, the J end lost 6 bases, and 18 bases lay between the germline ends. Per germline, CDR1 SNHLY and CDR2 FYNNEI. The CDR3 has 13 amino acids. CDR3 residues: CATTPGGDQTQYF. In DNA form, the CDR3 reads TGTGCCACAACGCCCGGCGGGGATCAGACCCAGTACTTC.

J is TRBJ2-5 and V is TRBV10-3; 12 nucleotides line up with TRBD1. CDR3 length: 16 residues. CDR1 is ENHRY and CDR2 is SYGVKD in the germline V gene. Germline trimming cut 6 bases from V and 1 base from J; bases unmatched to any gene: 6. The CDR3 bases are TGTGCCATCAGGGCTTGGGACAGGGGGCTCCAAGAGACCCAGTACTTC. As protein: CAIRAWDRGLQETQYF.

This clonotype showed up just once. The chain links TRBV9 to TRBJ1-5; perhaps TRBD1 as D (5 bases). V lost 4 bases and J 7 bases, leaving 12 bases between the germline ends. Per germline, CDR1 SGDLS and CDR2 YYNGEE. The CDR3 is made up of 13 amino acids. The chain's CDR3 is CASSKDGGQPQHF. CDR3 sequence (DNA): TGTGCCAGCAGCAAGGACGGGGGGCAGCCCCAGCATTTT.

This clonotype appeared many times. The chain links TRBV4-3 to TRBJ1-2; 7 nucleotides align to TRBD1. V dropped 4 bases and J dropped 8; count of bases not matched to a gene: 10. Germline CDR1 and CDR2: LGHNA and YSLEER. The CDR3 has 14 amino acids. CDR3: CASSLTGTYKGYTF. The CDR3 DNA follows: TGCGCCAGCAGCCTGACAGGGACGTACAAGGGCTACACCTTC.

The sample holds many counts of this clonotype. CDR3: CASSLAGLWGNVLTF. In nucleotides, the CDR3 is TGTGCCAGCAGCTTGGCGGGGCTCTGGGGGAACGTCCTGACTTTC. J is TRBJ2-6 and V is TRBV5-4; the D call may be TRBD1 or TRBD2 (5 bases each). Germline values: CDR1 SGHNT, CDR2 YYREEE (reference sequence). The CDR3 spans 15 residues. V was trimmed by 0 bases and J by 10 bases, leaving 14 bases between them.

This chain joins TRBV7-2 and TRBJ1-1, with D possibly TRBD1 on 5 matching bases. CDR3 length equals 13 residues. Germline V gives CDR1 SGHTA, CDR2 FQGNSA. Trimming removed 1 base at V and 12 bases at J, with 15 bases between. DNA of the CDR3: TGTGCCAGCAGCTTAGACTACGGGACCGAAACTTTCTTT. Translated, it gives CASSLDYGTETFF.

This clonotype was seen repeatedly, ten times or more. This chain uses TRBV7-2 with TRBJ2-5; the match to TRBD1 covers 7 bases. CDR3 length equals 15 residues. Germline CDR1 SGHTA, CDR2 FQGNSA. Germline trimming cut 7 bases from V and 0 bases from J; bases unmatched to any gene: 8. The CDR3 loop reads CASKEIGGYQETQYF. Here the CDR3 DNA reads TGTGCCAGCAAGGAAATAGGGGGCTACCAAGAGACCCAGTACTTC.

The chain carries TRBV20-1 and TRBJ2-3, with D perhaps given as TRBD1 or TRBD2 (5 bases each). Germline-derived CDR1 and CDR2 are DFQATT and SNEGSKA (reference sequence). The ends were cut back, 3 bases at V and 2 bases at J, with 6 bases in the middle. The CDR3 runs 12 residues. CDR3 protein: CSASGTTDTQYF. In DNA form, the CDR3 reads TGCAGTGCTAGCGGGACCACAGATACGCAGTATTTT.

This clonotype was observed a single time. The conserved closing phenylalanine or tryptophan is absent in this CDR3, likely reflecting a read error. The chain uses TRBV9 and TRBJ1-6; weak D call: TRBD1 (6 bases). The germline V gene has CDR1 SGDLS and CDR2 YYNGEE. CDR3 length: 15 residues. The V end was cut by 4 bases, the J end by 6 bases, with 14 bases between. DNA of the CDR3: TGTGCCAGCAGCCACCCGGGACAACCTAATTCACCCCTCCACCTT. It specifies CASSHPGQPNSPLHL.

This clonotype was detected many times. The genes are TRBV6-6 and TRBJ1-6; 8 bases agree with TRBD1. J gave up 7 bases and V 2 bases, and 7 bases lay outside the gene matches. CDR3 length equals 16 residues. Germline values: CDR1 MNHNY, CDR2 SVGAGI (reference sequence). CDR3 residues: CASSYLGQGTNSPLHF. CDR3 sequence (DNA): TGTGCCAGCAGTTACCTAGGACAGGGCACCAATTCACCCCTCCACTTT.

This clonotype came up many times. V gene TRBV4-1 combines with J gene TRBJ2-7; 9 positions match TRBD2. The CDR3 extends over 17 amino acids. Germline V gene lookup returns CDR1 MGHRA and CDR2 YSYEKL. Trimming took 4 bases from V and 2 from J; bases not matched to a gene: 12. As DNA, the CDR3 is TGCGCCAGCAGCCCCCGAGGCTCTAGCGGGGTAGCCTACGAGCAGTACTTC. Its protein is CASSPRGSSGVAYEQYF.

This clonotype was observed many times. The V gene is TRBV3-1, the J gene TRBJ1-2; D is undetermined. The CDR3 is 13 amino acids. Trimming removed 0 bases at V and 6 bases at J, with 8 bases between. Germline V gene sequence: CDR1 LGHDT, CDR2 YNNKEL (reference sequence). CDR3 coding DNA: TGTGCCAGCAGCCAAGAAGGGCTAGATGGCTACACCTTC. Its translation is CASSQEGLDGYTF.

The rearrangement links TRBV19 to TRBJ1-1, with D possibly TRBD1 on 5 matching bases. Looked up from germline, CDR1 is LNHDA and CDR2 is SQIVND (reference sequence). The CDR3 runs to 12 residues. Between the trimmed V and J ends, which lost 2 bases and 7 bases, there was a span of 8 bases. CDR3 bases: TGTGCCAGTAGTATACAGGACATTGAAGCTTTCTTT. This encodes CASSIQDIEAFF.

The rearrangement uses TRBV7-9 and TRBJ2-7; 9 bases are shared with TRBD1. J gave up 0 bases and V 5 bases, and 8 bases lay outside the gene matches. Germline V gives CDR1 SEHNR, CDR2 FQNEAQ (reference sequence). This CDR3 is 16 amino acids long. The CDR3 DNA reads TGTGCCAGCAGCGACAGGGGGAGTCCGAGCTCCTACGAGCAGTACTTC. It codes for CASSDRGSPSSYEQYF.

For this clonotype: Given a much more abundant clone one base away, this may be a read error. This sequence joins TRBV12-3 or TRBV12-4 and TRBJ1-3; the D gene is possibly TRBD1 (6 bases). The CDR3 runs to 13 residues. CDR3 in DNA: TGTGCCAGCAGTTCGCAGGGGAGAAACACCGTATATTTT. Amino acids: CASSSQGRNTVYF.

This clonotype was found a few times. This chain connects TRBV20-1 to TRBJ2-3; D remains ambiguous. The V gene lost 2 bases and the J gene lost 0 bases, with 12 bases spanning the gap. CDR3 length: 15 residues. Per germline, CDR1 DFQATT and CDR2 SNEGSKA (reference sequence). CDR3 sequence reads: CSARWSATSTDTQYF. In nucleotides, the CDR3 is TGCAGTGCTAGATGGTCTGCGACTAGCACAGATACGCAGTATTTT.

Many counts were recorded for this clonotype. The CDR3: CASSGDREGLDEKLFF. As DNA, the CDR3 is TGTGCCAGCAGTGGGGACAGGGAGGGTCTAGATGAAAAACTGTTTTTT. This chain joins TRBV25-1 and TRBJ1-4; TRBD1 aligns across 9 bases. The V gene's germline CDR1 is MGHDK and CDR2 SYGVNS. Trimming took 4 bases from V and 6 from J; bases not matched to a gene: 9. This CDR3 contains 16 residues.

CDR3 amino acids: CASSLIGPYNEQFF. CDR3 sequence (DNA): TGTGCCAGCAGCCTCATTGGGCCTTACAATGAGCAGTTCTTC. J is TRBJ2-5 and V is TRBV14; D not resolved. The DNA end is a closer match to TRBJ2-1, so the J assignment may be wrong. Germline V gene data show CDR1 as SGHDN and CDR2 as FVKESK. The CDR3 covers 14 residues.

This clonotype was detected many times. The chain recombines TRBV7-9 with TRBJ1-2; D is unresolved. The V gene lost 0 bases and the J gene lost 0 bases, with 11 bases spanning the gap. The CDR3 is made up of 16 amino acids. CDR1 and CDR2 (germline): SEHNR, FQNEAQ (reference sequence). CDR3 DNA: TGTGCCAGCAGCTTAGCGAGCGGCAGGCCTAACTATGGCTACACCTTC. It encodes CASSLASGRPNYGYTF.

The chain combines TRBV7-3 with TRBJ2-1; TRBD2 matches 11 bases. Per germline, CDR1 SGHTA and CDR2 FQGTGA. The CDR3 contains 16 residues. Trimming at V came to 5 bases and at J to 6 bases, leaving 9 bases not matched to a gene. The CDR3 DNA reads TGTGCCAGCAGCACCCCTCTAGCGGGAGGAACCAATGAGCAGTTCTTC. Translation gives CASSTPLAGGTNEQFF.

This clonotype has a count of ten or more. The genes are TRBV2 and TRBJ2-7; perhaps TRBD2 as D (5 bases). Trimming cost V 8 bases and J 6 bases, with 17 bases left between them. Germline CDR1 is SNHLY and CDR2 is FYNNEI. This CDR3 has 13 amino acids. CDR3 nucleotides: TGTGCCAGCCATTTAGGACCAGCGGCCGAGCAGTACTTC. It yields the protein CASHLGPAAEQYF. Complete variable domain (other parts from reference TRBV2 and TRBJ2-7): EPEVTQTPSHQVTQMGQEVILRCVPISNHLYFYWYRQILGQKVEFLVSFYNNEISEKSEIFDDQFSVERPDGSNFTLKIRSTKLEDSAMYFCASHLGPAAEQYFGPGTRLTVT.

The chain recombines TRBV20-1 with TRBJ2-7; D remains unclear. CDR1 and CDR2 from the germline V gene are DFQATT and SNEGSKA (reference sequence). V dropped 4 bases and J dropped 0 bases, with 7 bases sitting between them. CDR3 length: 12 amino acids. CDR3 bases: TGCAGTGCTACGACAATCTCCTACGAGCAGTACTTC. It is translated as CSATTISYEQYF.

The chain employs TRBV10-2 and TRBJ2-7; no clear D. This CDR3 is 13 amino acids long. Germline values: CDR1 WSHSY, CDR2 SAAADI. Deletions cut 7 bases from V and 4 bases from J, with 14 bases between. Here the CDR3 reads CASTPPRRYEQYF. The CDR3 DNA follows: TGCGCCAGCACCCCGCCAAGGAGATACGAGCAGTACTTC.

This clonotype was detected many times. CDR3 residues: CSASGTSGGSSYEQYF. Written as DNA, the CDR3 is TGCAGTGCTAGCGGGACTAGCGGGGGGAGCTCCTACGAGCAGTACTTC. The chain links TRBV20-1 to TRBJ2-7; TRBD2 matches 15 bases. This CDR3 contains 16 residues. The germline V gene has CDR1 DFQATT and CDR2 SNEGSKA (reference sequence). Losses at the gene ends were 3 bases for V and 0 bases for J; bases not matched to a gene: 3.

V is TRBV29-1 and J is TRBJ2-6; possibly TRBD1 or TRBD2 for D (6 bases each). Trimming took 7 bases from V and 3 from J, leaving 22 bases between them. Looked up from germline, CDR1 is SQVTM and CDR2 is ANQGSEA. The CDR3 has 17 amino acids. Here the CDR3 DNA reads TGCAGCGCCAGCAGCTTGACGGGGGCGCTTGGGGCCAACGTCCTGACTTTC. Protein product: CSASSLTGALGANVLTF.